One sample yielded the 2 T cell receptor beta chains listed below, sequenced in a study of cytotoxic CD8 clonotypes in ibrutinib-treated CLL. The table came from immunoSEQ multiplex PCR; TCRdb's copy has only in-frame clones and leaves some out. This sample has about 330,000 clones, with 60% to 80% found just once. This specimen consisted of PBMCs, obtained after 36 months of ibrutinib treatment. The source of these receptors is a human donor with chronic lymphocytic leukemia.

This clone occurred once. The chain couples TRBV19 to TRBJ1-5, with D hard to call. Germline CDR1 and CDR2: LNHDA and SQIVND (reference sequence). This CDR3 is built from 19 residues. Trimming removed 3 bases at V and 0 bases at J, with 21 bases between. The CDR3 loop reads CASSISPLITETSNQPQHF. As DNA, the CDR3 is TGTGCCAGTAGTATTAGCCCACTAATTACAGAGACTAGCAATCAGCCCCAGCATTTT.

The J gene is TRBJ2-3, the V gene TRBV9, with D possibly called TRBD1 or TRBD2 (6 bases each). Germline V CDR1 and CDR2: SGDLS, YYNGEE. CDR3 length equals 14 residues. Trimming took off 0 bases at V and 9 bases at J, with 14 bases between the two ends. This CDR3 reads CASSVADEGGTQYF. CDR3 nucleotide sequence: TGTGCCAGCAGCGTAGCCGACGAGGGGGGCACGCAGTATTTT.